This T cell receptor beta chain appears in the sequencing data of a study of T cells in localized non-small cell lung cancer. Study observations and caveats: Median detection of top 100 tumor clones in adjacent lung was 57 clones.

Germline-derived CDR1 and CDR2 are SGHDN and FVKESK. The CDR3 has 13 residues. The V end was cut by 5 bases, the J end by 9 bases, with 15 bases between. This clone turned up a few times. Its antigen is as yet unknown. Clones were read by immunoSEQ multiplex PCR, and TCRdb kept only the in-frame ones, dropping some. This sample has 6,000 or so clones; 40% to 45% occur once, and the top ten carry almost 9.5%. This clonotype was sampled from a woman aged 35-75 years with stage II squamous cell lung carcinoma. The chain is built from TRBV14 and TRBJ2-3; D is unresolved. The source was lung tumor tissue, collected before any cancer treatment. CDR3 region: CASSETTRGTQYF. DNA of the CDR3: TGTGCCAGCAGCGAGACGACTCGTGGAACGCAGTATTTT.